These 22 T cell receptor beta chains were all obtained from the same sample, sequenced in a study of CD8+ T cells in alopecia areata. The sequencing template was cDNA reverse transcribed from extracted RNA. The assay was immunoSEQ multiplex PCR, and TCRdb's table has in-frame clones only and misses some. The sample holds 100,000 or so clones, just under 60% seen once. Treatment defined: oral pan-JAK inhibitor, 5-10 mg twice daily. Specimen: CD8+ T cells sorted from blood, collected between weeks 55 and 65, from a patient treated with tofacitinib. The source is a human donor with alopecia areata.

This clone occurred a few times. The gene calls are TRBV27 and TRBJ1-1; D is possibly TRBD1 (6 bases). Trimming stripped 7 bases from V and 4 bases from J, with 13 bases between. The CDR3 runs to 13 residues. Germline CDR1 is MNHEY and CDR2 is SMNVEV (reference sequence). CDR3 amino acids: CASTDRRGTEAFF. CDR3 nucleotide sequence: TGTGCCAGCACAGACAGGAGGGGCACTGAAGCTTTCTTT.

The rearrangement links TRBV30 to TRBJ1-2; 7 bases are a match to TRBD1. There are 13 residues in the CDR3. Trimming at V came to 5 bases and at J to 6 bases, leaving 9 bases not matched to a gene. CDR1 and CDR2 (germline): GTSNPN, SVGIG (reference sequence). CDR3 residues: CAWSSGGDDGYTF. The CDR3 DNA sequence: TGTGCCTGGTCATCAGGGGGGGATGATGGCTACACCTTC. Based on the CDR3 plus reference TRBV30 and TRBJ1-2, the full variable domain is SQTIHQWPATLVQPVGSPLSLECTVEGTSNPNLYWYRQAAGRGLQLLFYSVGIGQISSEVPQNLSASRPQDRQFILSSKKLLLSDSGFYLCAWSSGGDDGYTFGSGTRLTVV.

The gene calls are TRBV7-9 and TRBJ2-1; no clear D. The V and J ends lost 6 bases and 7 bases respectively, with 7 bases between them. The CDR3 covers 11 residues. The germline V gene encodes CDR1 SEHNR and CDR2 FQNEAQ (reference sequence). CDR3 sequence reads: CASRETNEQFF. The CDR3 bases are TGTGCCAGCAGGGAGACTAATGAGCAGTTCTTC.

The V gene is TRBV7-8, the J gene TRBJ2-5, with D possibly TRBD2 on 7 matching bases. V lost 1 base and J lost 4, with 10 bases in between. Per germline, CDR1 SGHVS and CDR2 FQNEAQ. The CDR3 consists of 14 residues. The CDR3 nucleotides are TGTGCCAGCAGCTTAGAGGGGGGGGGAGAGACCCAGTACTTC. It is translated as CASSLEGGGETQYF.

V gene TRBV20-1 combines with J gene TRBJ2-1; unclear D gene. V was shortened by 1 base and J by 5 bases, with 3 bases between the two germline ends. The V gene's germline CDR1 is DFQATT and CDR2 SNEGSKA (reference sequence). CDR3 size: 11 residues. For the CDR3, the DNA is TGCAGTGCTAGAGTAAACAATGAGCAGTTCTTC. Its protein is CSARVNNEQFF.

The V gene is TRBV6-6, the J gene TRBJ2-5; D is unresolved. CDR3 size: 12 residues. V lost 4 bases to trimming and J lost 5 bases, with 8 bases between them. The V gene's germline CDR1 is MNHNY and CDR2 SVGAGI (reference sequence). DNA for the CDR3: TGTGCCAGCAGTTCAGTGGGGGAGACCCAGTACTTC. Residues: CASSSVGETQYF.

The CDR3 here is CSASRVDGANVLTF. The CDR3 DNA reads as TGCAGCGCCTCGCGGGTGGATGGGGCCAACGTCCTGACTTTC. This chain uses TRBV29-1 with TRBJ2-6; possible D gene TRBD2, 5 bases. The CDR3 spans 14 residues. Trimming took 7 bases from V and 3 from J, leaving 13 bases between them. Germline assignment: CDR1 SQVTM and CDR2 ANQGSEA.

With regard to this clone: This may arise from a read error, as a much more abundant clone is one base away. Different DNA sequences within this sample yield the same CDR3. The V call is TRBV4-2, the J call TRBJ2-3, with 10 bases matching TRBD1. CDR3 size: 15 residues. The V gene's germline CDR1 is LGHNA and CDR2 YNFKEQ. Germline trimming cut 3 bases from V and 1 base from J; bases unmatched to any gene: 1. DNA of the CDR3: TGTGCCAGCAGCCATGGGACAGGGGGCACAGATACGCAGTATTTT. It translates to CASSHGTGGTDTQYF.

The rearrangement links TRBV4-1 to TRBJ2-2; 8 bases are shared with TRBD1. The J segment lost 0 bases and the V segment lost 7 bases, leaving 16 bases of the junction unmatched. From germline, CDR1 is MGHRA and CDR2 YSYEKL. The CDR3 has 19 amino acids. DNA for the CDR3: TGCGCCAGCACCCCTCACTGGACAGGGCGCGACACGAACACCGGGGAGCTGTTTTTT. Its translation: CASTPHWTGRDTNTGELFF.

This sequence joins TRBV5-1 and TRBJ1-6; D perhaps matches TRBD1 (6 bases). Per germline, CDR1 SGHRS and CDR2 YFSETQ. The CDR3 runs 16 residues. V was cut by 0 bases and J by 10 bases, with 17 bases left in between. CDR3: CASSLERDTRGSPLHF. The CDR3 DNA reads TGCGCCAGCAGCTTGGAACGGGACACTCGCGGGTCACCCCTCCACTTT.

The chain is built from TRBV5-1 and TRBJ2-5, with D perhaps matching TRBD1 or TRBD2 (5 bases each). The CDR3 consists of 15 residues. Trimming stripped 0 bases from V and 3 bases from J, with 12 bases between. Germline V gene lookup returns CDR1 SGHRS and CDR2 YFSETQ. The CDR3 loop reads CASSLAVGTEETQYF. The CDR3 nucleotides read TGCGCCAGCAGCTTGGCCGTAGGGACGGAAGAGACCCAGTACTTC.

The gene calls are TRBV6-1 and TRBJ1-5; D gene uncertain. V gave up 3 bases and J gave up 2 bases, with 14 bases separating them. CDR3 size: 16 residues. Germline assignment: CDR1 MNHNS and CDR2 SASEGT. The CDR3, as DNA: TGTGCCAGCAGTGAGCGGCCCTACAGCGGCAATCAGCCCCAGCATTTT. Translated, it gives CASSERPYSGNQPQHF.

The V and J genes are TRBV7-2 and TRBJ1-1; TRBD1 might be the D (6 bases). In germline, CDR1 is SGHTA, CDR2 FQGNSA. The CDR3 runs to 19 residues. V shed 1 base and J shed 1 base, with 22 bases lying between them. The CDR3 DNA sequence: TGTGCCAGCAGCTTAGGTTACGAAACAGGGCCGAACCGGAACACTGAAGCTTTCTTT. Its protein is CASSLGYETGPNRNTEAFF.

As DNA, the CDR3 is TGTGCCTGCCGCCGGGACAGGGGGCCCGGGAGCGCCTACAATGAGCAGTTCTTC. It is translated as CACRRDRGPGSAYNEQFF. V is TRBV30 and J is TRBJ2-1; TRBD1 aligns across 12 bases. Germline CDR1 reads GTSNPN; CDR2 reads SVGIG (reference sequence). Trimming at V came to 6 bases and at J to 2 bases, leaving 14 bases not matched to a gene. This CDR3 contains 18 residues. The full variable domain, in which reference TRBV30 and TRBJ2-1 provide the parts outside the CDR3, is SQTIHQWPATLVQPVGSPLSLECTVEGTSNPNLYWYRQAAGRGLQLLFYSVGIGQISSEVPQNLSASRPQDRQFILSSKKLLLSDSGFYLCACRRDRGPGSAYNEQFFGPGTRLTVL.

The chain recombines TRBV7-9 with TRBJ2-2; maybe TRBD1 (6 bases). There are 14 residues in the CDR3. Germline V gene sequence: CDR1 SEHNR, CDR2 FQNEAQ (reference sequence). Trimming removed 5 bases at V and 4 bases at J, with 11 bases between. The CDR3 loop is CASSGTGFTGELFF. The CDR3, as DNA: TGTGCCAGCAGCGGAACAGGGTTCACCGGGGAGCTGTTTTTT.

The rearrangement joins TRBV6-5 to TRBJ2-5, with D unclear. This CDR3 has 13 amino acids. In germline, CDR1 is MNHEY, CDR2 SVGAGI. V was shortened by 3 bases and J by 4 bases, with 9 bases between the two germline ends. The CDR3: CASSYWAGETQYF. CDR3 nucleotide sequence: TGTGCCAGCAGTTATTGGGCAGGAGAGACCCAGTACTTC.

This clone was seen a handful of times. The rearrangement joins TRBV4-1 to TRBJ1-2; D unresolved. The CDR3 covers 15 residues. V lost 0 bases, J lost 4 bases, and 12 bases lay in between. CDR1 and CDR2 from the germline V gene are MGHRA and YSYEKL. The CDR3 here is CASSQELSVGYGYTF. The CDR3 DNA is TGCGCCAGCAGCCAAGAACTTTCGGTCGGCTATGGCTACACCTTC.

The rearrangement uses TRBV4-2 and TRBJ1-4; no reliable D call. Germline CDR1 is LGHNA and CDR2 is YNFKEQ. The CDR3 is 12 amino acids. Trimming pared 5 bases from V and 12 bases from J, leaving 13 bases between. The chain's CDR3 is CASSRENGELFF. CDR3 DNA: TGTGCCAGCAGCAGGGAGAATGGGGAACTGTTTTTT.

In its sample, this clone was seen a few times. The chain joins TRBV14 to TRBJ2-3, with 8 nucleotides matching TRBD1. V lost 3 bases to trimming and J lost 2 bases; unmatched junction nucleotides: 10. There are 17 residues in the CDR3. Germline loops: CDR1 SGHDN, CDR2 FVKESK. The CDR3 loop reads CASSQGQARFFTDTQYF. For the CDR3, the DNA is TGTGCCAGCAGCCAGGGACAGGCTCGCTTTTTCACAGATACGCAGTATTTT.

This clone was detected a few times. This chain joins TRBV4-1 and TRBJ2-7; 8 nucleotides match TRBD2. The V and J ends lost 4 bases and 0 bases, in that order; junction bases with no gene match: 5. Germline V lookup: CDR1 MGHRA, CDR2 YSYEKL. CDR3 length: 15 residues. The CDR3 loop reads CASSLLAGSSYEQYF. The CDR3 nucleotides read TGCGCCAGCAGCCTCCTAGCGGGCTCCTCCTACGAGCAGTACTTC.

This clone was observed a handful of times. This rearrangement joins TRBV4-1 to TRBJ1-5, with a tentative D call TRBD1 (6 bases). Germline values: CDR1 MGHRA, CDR2 YSYEKL. The V end lost 4 bases, the J end lost 0 bases, and 22 bases lay between the germline ends. The CDR3 has 19 residues. CDR3 amino acids: CASSLRGPGTHPSNQPQHF. DNA for the CDR3: TGCGCCAGCAGCCTCCGAGGCCCGGGGACACACCCTAGCAATCAGCCCCAGCATTTT.

Only a few counts were recorded for this clone. The chain links TRBV29-1 to TRBJ2-2; no clear D gene. The germline V gene has CDR1 SQVTM and CDR2 ANQGSEA. The CDR3 contains 18 residues. Trimming left V 4 bases short and J 2 bases short, with 23 bases between. CDR3 sequence reads: CSVAPPMGNNQNTGELFF. The CDR3 DNA is TGCAGCGTTGCCCCTCCCATGGGCAACAATCAAAACACCGGGGAGCTGTTTTTT.